This T cell receptor beta chain originates from a study of blood T cell repertoires in COVID-19. Whole-study context: Material from acute and convalescent COVID-19 was sourced from the United States, Italy and Spain. Nucleic acid was either cDNA or gDNA, and it came from T cells, B-cell-depleted T cells, or PBMCs.

In the authors' methods: Reference gene primer amplification gave estimated nucleated cell counts. Profiling relied on immunoSEQ multiplex PCR, and the TCRdb table lists in-frame clones only, not all of them. From that table come the V and J calls and clone size; the DNA was used to work out D and trimming. There are 250,000 to 300,000 clones in the sample; approximately 90% occur only once, and roughly an eighth lies in the top ten. The CDR3 loop spans 17 amino acids. The V gene's germline CDR1 is MNHEY and CDR2 SVGEGT. V dropped 5 bases and J dropped 0 bases, with 14 bases sitting between them. The chain employs TRBV6-2 or TRBV6-3 and TRBJ1-6; no clear D gene. Material: peripheral blood. The TCR was taken from a woman aged 55-70 years with acute or convalescent COVID-19. In DNA form, the CDR3 reads TGTGCCAGCAGTCCCAGGACGGGGAGCTCCTATAATTCACCCCTCCACTTT. Encoded protein: CASSPRTGSSYNSPLHF.